Included here is one TCR beta chain sequence, with context. Its antigen remains unidentified. This sample was taken from a study of cytomegalovirus exposure and HLA in healthy donors. PCR involved 60 Vbeta and 13 Jbeta primers. The repertoire was sequenced with immunoSEQ multiplex PCR; TCRdb's copy has only in-frame clones and lacks some. Of more than 95,000 clones in the sample, roughly 78% were seen once. The germline gives CDR1 GTSNPN, CDR2 SVGIG (reference sequence). The CDR3 has 21 amino acids. Trimming removed 3 bases at V and 0 bases at J, with 32 bases between. When sampled, the donors appeared nominally healthy, though they likely had unrecorded immune exposures. Study results and caveats: Reports indicate that TCR beta sequences accurately predicted the HLA-A and HLA-B alleles of most subjects.

Sequencing was performed on PBMCs. This chain connects TRBV30 to TRBJ1-1, with a possible D match to TRBD1 (6 bases). This receptor was obtained from a young man in good health and CMV-seropositive. The DNA for the CDR3 is TGTGCCTGGAGCCACACTTGGCGGGGGCAGTTATACTCGTCCATGAACACTGAAGCTTTCTTT. The encoded protein is CAWSHTWRGQLYSSMNTEAFF.